This TCR beta chain derives from a study of Ad26.COV2.S vaccination and SARS-CoV-2 variants. TCRdb's copy holds only in-frame clones and misses some; the assay was immunoSEQ multiplex PCR. The data show 360,000 or so clones, with roughly 91% seen just once and around 3.6% held by the top ten. Treatment indicated: roughly 20 received Ad26.COV2.S at low or high dose, single or two shots; a few received placebo; per-sample allocation not given. Day 63 after the first injection of vaccine or placebo was the sampling time. The CDR3 totals 13 residues. Losses at the gene ends were 4 bases for V and 7 bases for J; bases not matched to a gene: 3. In this sample, this clone turned up a few times.

Sequenced here: peripheral blood, sampled in a trial of Ad26.COV2.S vaccine versus placebo. The origin of this receptor is a person aged 18-60 years who received the Ad26.COV2.S COVID-19 vaccine or a placebo. The gene calls are TRBV12-3 or TRBV12-4 and TRBJ2-3; 9 bases are a match to TRBD2. The CDR3 spells CASSSGLANTQYF. CDR3 DNA sequence: TGTGCCAGCAGTTCGGGACTAGCAAATACGCAGTATTTT.